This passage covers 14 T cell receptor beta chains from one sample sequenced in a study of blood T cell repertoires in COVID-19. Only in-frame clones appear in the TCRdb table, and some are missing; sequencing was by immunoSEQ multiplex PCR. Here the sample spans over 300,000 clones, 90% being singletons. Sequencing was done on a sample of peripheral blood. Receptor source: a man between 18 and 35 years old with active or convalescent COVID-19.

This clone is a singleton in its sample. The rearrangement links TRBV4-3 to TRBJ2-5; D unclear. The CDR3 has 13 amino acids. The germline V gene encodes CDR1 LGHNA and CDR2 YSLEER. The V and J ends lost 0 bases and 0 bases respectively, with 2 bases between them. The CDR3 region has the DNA TGCGCCAGCAGCCAAGACTACCAAGAGACCCAGTACTTC. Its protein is CASSQDYQETQYF.

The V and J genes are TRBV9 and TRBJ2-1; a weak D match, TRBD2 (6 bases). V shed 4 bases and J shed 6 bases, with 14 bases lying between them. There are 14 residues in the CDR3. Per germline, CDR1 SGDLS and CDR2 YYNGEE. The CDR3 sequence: CASSFSPGGNEQFF. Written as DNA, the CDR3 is TGTGCCAGCAGCTTTAGCCCCGGGGGCAATGAGCAGTTCTTC.

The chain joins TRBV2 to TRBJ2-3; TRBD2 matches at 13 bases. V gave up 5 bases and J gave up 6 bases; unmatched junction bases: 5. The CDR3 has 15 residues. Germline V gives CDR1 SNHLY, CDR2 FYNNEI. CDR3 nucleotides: TGTGCCAGCAGTCGGACTAGCGGGAGTTCTGATACGCAGTATTTT. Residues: CASSRTSGSSDTQYF.

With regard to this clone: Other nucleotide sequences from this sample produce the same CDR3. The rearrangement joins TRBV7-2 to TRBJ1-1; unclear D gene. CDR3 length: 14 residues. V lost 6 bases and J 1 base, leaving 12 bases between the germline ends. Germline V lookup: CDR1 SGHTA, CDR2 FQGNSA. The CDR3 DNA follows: TGTGCCAGCAGGTGGGCGGGTAGGAACACTGAAGCTTTCTTT. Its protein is CASRWAGRNTEAFF.

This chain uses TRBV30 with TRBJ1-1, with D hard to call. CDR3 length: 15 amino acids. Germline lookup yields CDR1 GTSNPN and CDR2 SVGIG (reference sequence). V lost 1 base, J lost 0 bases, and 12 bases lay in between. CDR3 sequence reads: CAWSGRGYMNTEAFF. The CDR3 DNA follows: TGTGCCTGGAGTGGCCGCGGCTACATGAACACTGAAGCTTTCTTT.

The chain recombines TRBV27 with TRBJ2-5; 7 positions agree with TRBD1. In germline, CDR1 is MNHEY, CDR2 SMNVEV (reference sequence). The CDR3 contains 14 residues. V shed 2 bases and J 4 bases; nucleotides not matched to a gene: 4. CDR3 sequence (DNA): TGTGCCAGCAGTTTAAGAGGGGGCAGAGAGACCCAGTACTTC. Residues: CASSLRGGRETQYF.

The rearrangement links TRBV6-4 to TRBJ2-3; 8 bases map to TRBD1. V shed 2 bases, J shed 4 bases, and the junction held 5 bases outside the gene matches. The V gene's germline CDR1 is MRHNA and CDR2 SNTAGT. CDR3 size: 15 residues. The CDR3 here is CASSDSVGQADTQYF. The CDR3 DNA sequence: TGTGCCAGCAGTGACAGTGTGGGACAGGCAGATACGCAGTATTTT.

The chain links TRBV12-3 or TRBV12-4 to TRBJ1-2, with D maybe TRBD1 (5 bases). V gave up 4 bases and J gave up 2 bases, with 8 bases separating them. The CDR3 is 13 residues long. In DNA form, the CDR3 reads TGTGCCAGCAGTTCGGGGGAAAACTATGGCTACACCTTC. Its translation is CASSSGENYGYTF.

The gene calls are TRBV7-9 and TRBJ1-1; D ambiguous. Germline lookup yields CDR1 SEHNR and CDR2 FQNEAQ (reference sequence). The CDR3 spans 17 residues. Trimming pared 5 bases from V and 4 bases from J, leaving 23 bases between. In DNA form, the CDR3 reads TGTGCCAGCAGCCCCCGATTTGCTACAGACCGAAGCACTGAAGCTTTCTTT. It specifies CASSPRFATDRSTEAFF.

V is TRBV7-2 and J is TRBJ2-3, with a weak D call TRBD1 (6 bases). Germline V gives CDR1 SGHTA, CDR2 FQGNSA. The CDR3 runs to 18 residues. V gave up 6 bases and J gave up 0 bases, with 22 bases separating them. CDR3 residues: CASRQTAGTPTSTDTQYF. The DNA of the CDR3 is TGTGCCAGCAGGCAAACCGCCGGGACACCGACTAGCACAGATACGCAGTATTTT.

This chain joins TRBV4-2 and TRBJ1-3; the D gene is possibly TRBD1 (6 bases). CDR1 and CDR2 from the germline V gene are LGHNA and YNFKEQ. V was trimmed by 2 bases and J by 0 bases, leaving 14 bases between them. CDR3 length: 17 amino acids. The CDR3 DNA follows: TGTGCCAGCAGCCAAAGTGGACAGAGAAGCTCTGGAAACACCATATATTTT. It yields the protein CASSQSGQRSSGNTIYF.

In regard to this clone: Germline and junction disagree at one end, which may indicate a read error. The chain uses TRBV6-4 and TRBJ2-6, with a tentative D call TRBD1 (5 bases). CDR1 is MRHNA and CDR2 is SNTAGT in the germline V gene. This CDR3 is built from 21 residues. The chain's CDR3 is CASSDHRGRILGSTGANVLTF. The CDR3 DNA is TGTGCCAGCAGTGACCACCGTGGCCGTATTCTGGGAAGCACTGGGGCCAACGTGCTGACTTTC.

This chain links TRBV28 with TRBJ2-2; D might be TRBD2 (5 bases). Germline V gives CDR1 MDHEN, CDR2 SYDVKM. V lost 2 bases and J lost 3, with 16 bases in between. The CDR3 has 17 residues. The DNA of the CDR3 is TGTGCCAGCAGTTTAGAGGACTTCTACTCTTACACCGGGGAGCTGTTTTTT. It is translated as CASSLEDFYSYTGELFF.

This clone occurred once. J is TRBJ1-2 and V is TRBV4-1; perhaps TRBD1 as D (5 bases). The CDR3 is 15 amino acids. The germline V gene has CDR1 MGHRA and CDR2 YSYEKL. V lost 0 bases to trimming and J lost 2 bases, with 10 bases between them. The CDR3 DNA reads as TGCGCCAGCAGCCAAGATTTCGGGGGGAACTATGGCTACACCTTC. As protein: CASSQDFGGNYGYTF.